This T cell receptor beta chain originates from a study of cytomegalovirus exposure and HLA in healthy donors. Whole-study results and caveats: It was reportedly the case that the classifier diagnosed cytomegalovirus status with high specificity and sensitivity.

Assay: immunoSEQ multiplex PCR; the TCRdb copy retains only in-frame clones and omits some. This table has 150,000 to 170,000 clones, roughly 90% appearing once. V was trimmed by 3 bases and J by 7 bases, leaving 17 bases between them. The CDR3 runs 14 residues. Looked up from germline, CDR1 is SGHNT and CDR2 is YYREEE (reference sequence). Worth noting for this clone: Its antigen is unidentified.

The TCR sequence derives from a man aged 18 to 29 in good health and CMV-seropositive. Material: PBMCs. The chain employs TRBV5-4 and TRBJ2-7; D may be TRBD2 (7 bases). CDR3 bases: TGTGCCAGCAGCTCCCAAGGGGGACTACGGGAGCAGTACTTC. Amino acid sequence: CASSSQGGLREQYF.